The 9 T cell receptor beta chains in this list originate from one sample, sequenced in a study of control samples from healthy donors and cancer patients. TCRdb keeps only in-frame clones here, not all; method: immunoSEQ multiplex PCR. This sample carries 150,000 to 200,000 clones, about nine tenths of them seen once, and the ten largest clones take approximately 1.4%. Sequenced input: blood. These TCRs come from a woman aged 25 to 39 in good health.

In its sample, this clone was seen once. The rearrangement uses TRBV5-1 and TRBJ2-5, with 10 bases fitting TRBD1. V was pared by 0 bases and J by 4 bases, with 6 bases of the junction left unmatched. Germline CDR1 is SGHRS and CDR2 is YFSETQ. The CDR3 length is 16 residues. For the CDR3, the DNA is TGCGCCAGCAGCTTGGCTCGGACAGGGGGTGCAGAGACCCAGTACTTC. It codes for CASSLARTGGAETQYF.

The chain uses TRBV10-2 and TRBJ1-5; the D is unclear. The length of the CDR3 is 14 residues. Germline V gene lookup returns CDR1 WSHSY and CDR2 SAAADI. V lost 1 base and J lost 3, with 7 bases in between. The CDR3 protein is CASSELRDNQPQHF. The CDR3 DNA reads as TGCGCCAGCAGTGAGTTAAGGGACAATCAGCCCCAGCATTTT.

A remark on this clone: Other DNA sequences in this sample translate to the same CDR3. V is TRBV7-2 and J is TRBJ1-4, with D hard to call. The ends were cut back, 0 bases at V and 5 bases at J, with 7 bases in the middle. The CDR3 is made up of 14 amino acids. From germline, CDR1 is SGHTA and CDR2 FQGNSA. The CDR3 nucleotides are TGTGCCAGCAGCTTAGCTGGTAGCAATGAAAAACTGTTTTTT. Its protein product is CASSLAGSNEKLFF.

The V gene is TRBV11-2, the J gene TRBJ2-7; maybe TRBD1 (6 bases). Germline CDR1 and CDR2: SGHAT and FQNNGV. The CDR3 is 15 amino acids. Trimming took off 2 bases at V and 0 bases at J, with 11 bases between the two ends. Written as DNA, the CDR3 is TGTGCCAGCAGCTTAAACCGGGACAACTCCTACGAGCAGTACTTC. Protein sequence: CASSLNRDNSYEQYF.

The CDR3 region is CSVAGSNQPQHF. Written as DNA, the CDR3 is TGCAGCGTTGCGGGGAGCAATCAGCCCCAGCATTTT. The gene calls are TRBV29-1 and TRBJ1-5, with no clear D. In germline, CDR1 is SQVTM, CDR2 ANQGSEA. This CDR3 spans 12 amino acids. V was trimmed by 4 bases and J by 1 base, leaving 5 bases between them.

This clone turned up a few times. V and J are TRBV18 and TRBJ2-3; D is uncertain. Per germline, CDR1 KGHSH and CDR2 LQKENI. This CDR3 has 14 residues. Trimming took off 1 base at V and 5 bases at J, with 10 bases between the two ends. CDR3 region: CASSPQGREDTQYF. DNA of the CDR3: TGTGCCAGCTCACCACAGGGTAGGGAAGATACGCAGTATTTT.

The gene calls are TRBV10-2 and TRBJ1-5; 7 bases are a match to TRBD1. J lost 1 base, V lost 0 bases, and 3 bases had no gene match. This CDR3 has 16 amino acids. Germline lookup yields CDR1 WSHSY and CDR2 SAAADI. In nucleotides, the CDR3 is TGCGCCAGCAGTGAGTCAGGGGGCCGGAGCAATCAGCCCCAGCATTTT. Translation gives CASSESGGRSNQPQHF.

The J gene is TRBJ1-4, the V gene TRBV6-5; D ambiguous. This CDR3 comprises 14 residues. Trimming stripped 4 bases from V and 0 bases from J, with 6 bases between. The germline V gene has CDR1 MNHEY and CDR2 SVGAGI. CDR3 protein: CASSSSATNEKLFF. In DNA form, the CDR3 reads TGTGCCAGCAGTTCCAGTGCAACTAATGAAAAACTGTTTTTT.

This sequence joins TRBV20-1 and TRBJ2-3; 7 positions agree with TRBD2. The CDR3 totals 12 residues. J gave up 8 bases and V 3 bases, and 5 bases lay outside the gene matches. Germline CDR1 and CDR2: DFQATT and SNEGSKA (reference sequence). CDR3 coding DNA: TGCAGTGCTAGTGGGGGGGGAGGTACGCAGTATTTT. Translated: CSASGGGGTQYF.